This T cell receptor beta chain stems from a study of tumor and adjacent non-tumor tissue in lung cancer (dated by TCRdb to between 2017 and 2018). Some background on the complete study: The cohort included more than nine adenocarcinoma, 2 squamous cell carcinoma and 1 small cell lung cancer patients. Among the approximately 15 patients, ages ranged from roughly 31 to 85 years, some ten were men and 5 were women, and disease was TNM stage I to III. A total of roughly 120,000,000 productive TCRbeta reads were generated by sequencing, corresponding to an average of roughly 4 million reads per sample. Bulk TCRbeta repertoires were compared between lung tumor tissue and matched distant non-tumor lung tissue obtained from over 13 lung cancer patients. TCRbeta CDR3 sequencing was performed on around 30 paired specimens, with one tumor sample and one normal lung sample collected per patient. The paper's findings and limits, for the study overall: In normal lung, the top 100 clones accounted for a significantly larger cumulative share of the repertoire than in tumor tissue. Significantly higher TCR diversity was found in younger patients, and higher tumor TCR diversity was associated with shorter overall and disease-free survival. Because peripheral blood was not sequenced, blood TCRbeta repertoires in the lung cancer patients of the study were not examined. Only about 16 patients were included in the cohort, and the need for larger samples and more detailed clinical data was noted by the authors. TCR diversity (inverse Simpson) was significantly higher in tumor than in normal lung tissue (about 400 vs 150, P = 0.0075, Mann-Whitney U test). The methods do not name the sequencing platform or mention unique molecular identifiers.

The library was prepared using multiplex PCR. TCRdb names Illumina HiSeq 2500 as the instrument used. TCRbeta libraries were built by three rounds of nested PCR using primers (Table S4), following protocols modified from ARM-PCR. Before sequencing, PCR products of 200-500 bp were cut from the gel and purified using the QIAquick gel extraction kit. As for the original processing: Trimmomatic was used to clean the reads, FLASH was used to merge the reads into complete CDR3 sequences, and MiTCR was used to assign the reads to V(D)J germline segments. Clonal diversity was calculated as the inverse Simpson's index using VDJtools. In-frame sequences lacking a premature stop codon were counted as productive reads. TCRdb reprocessing: public reads trimmed at Q25 with fastp, clones called with MiXCR, in-frame beta chains kept. Each entry merges the rows of one CDR3 protein and shows their most common DNA and genes. The V and J calls come from TCRdb's annotation, not from the publication. The sample table lists about 110,000 distinct CDR3 sequences, roughly 73% of them with a count of one. 35% to 40% of the sample is held by the ten biggest clonotypes.

A note on this clonotype: Its antigen is still unknown. This may be a read error, as it is one base from a much larger clone.

CDR1 and CDR2, per the germline V gene, are MNHNS and SASEGT. The CDR3 numbers 16 residues from cysteine through phenylalanine. Of all the DNA, just the CDR3 is kept, 48 bases in frame from base 1. RNA was isolated from bulk, unsorted tissue, and RNA quality was assessed with a NanoDrop ND-1000 and an Agilent 2100. The donors were newly diagnosed lung cancer patients admitted for thoracic surgery in China from August to November 2014 who had not received prior chemotherapy. Patients who had received previous radiotherapy or chemotherapy, or who had another concurrent cancer, were excluded from the study. Surgical tissue pieces of about 1-2.1 cm3 were preserved in RNAlater solution and were kept at -80 degrees C until use.

The receptor was derived from a woman aged 55-69 years with non-small cell lung cancer. Sequencing was done on a sample of lung tumor tissue. The chain is assembled from TRBV6-1 and TRBJ2-5; TRBD2 fits 9 bases in the junction. In nucleotides, the sequence is TGTGCCAGCCGACTAGCGGAAGGATACGGTGGAGAGACCCAGCACTTC. It translates as CASRLAEGYGGETQHF.